This entry features one TCR beta chain sequence. Its antigen remains unknown. These data are taken from a study of tumor and adjacent non-tumor tissue in lung cancer. Study information: There were around 11 adenocarcinoma, a couple of squamous cell carcinoma and 1 small cell lung cancer cases. Patients were aged about 31 to 85, roughly nine men and about five women, stage I to III.

RNA was extracted from bulk tissue without any cell sorting. A modified ARM-PCR protocol with three rounds of nested PCR amplified TCRbeta. TCRdb itself ran the multiplex PCR reads through MiXCR, one entry per CDR3 protein. The data contain 70,000 to 90,000 distinct CDR3 sequences, under 85% of them singletons. The CDR3 loop spans 15 amino acids. Trimming took 6 bases from V and 6 from J; bases not matched to a gene: 13. The germline gives CDR1 MRHNA, CDR2 SNTAGT. Whole-study results and caveats: TCR diversity was significantly greater in tumor than normal lung tissue.

The sequencing sample was made of lung tumor tissue. The chain combines TRBV6-4 with TRBJ2-7, with 8 nucleotides matching TRBD2. This TCR was sampled from a woman aged 50 to 60 with non-small cell lung cancer. The CDR3 is CASSKLAEGACEQYF. CDR3 in DNA: TGTGCCAGCAGCAAACTAGCGGAAGGCGCCTGCGAGCAGTACTTC.